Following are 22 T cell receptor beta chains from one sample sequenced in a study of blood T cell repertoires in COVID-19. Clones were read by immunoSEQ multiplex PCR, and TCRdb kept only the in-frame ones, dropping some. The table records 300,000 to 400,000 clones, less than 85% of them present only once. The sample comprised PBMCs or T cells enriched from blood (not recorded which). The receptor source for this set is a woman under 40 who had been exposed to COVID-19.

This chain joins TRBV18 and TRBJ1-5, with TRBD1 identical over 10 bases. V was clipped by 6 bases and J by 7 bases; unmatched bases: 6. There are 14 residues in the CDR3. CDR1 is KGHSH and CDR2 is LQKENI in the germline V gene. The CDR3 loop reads CASSRGTGDQPQHF. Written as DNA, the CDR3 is TGTGCCAGCTCGAGGGGGACAGGGGACCAGCCCCAGCATTTT.

The CDR3 sequence is CASSPGGAYGYTF. The CDR3, as DNA: TGTGCCAGCAGCCCCGGGGGGGCCTATGGCTACACCTTC. V usage is TRBV5-6 and J usage is TRBJ1-2; D is possibly TRBD1 (6 bases). Germline V gene lookup returns CDR1 SGHDT and CDR2 YYEEEE. This CDR3 region has 13 residues. V was clipped by 4 bases and J by 4 bases, with 11 bases between them.

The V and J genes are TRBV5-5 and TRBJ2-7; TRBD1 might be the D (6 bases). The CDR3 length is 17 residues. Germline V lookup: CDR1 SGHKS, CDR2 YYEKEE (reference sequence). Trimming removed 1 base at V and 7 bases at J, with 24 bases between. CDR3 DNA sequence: TGTGCCAGCAGCTTGTTAGTCCCGAGGACAGCCTTTGCAGAGCAGTACTTC. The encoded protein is CASSLLVPRTAFAEQYF.

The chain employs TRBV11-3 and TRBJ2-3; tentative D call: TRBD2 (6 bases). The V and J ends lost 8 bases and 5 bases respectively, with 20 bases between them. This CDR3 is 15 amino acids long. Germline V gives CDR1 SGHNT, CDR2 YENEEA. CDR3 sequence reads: CASGQGLVSVDTQYF. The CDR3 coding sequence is TGTGCCAGCGGCCAGGGACTCGTGTCAGTAGATACGCAGTATTTT.

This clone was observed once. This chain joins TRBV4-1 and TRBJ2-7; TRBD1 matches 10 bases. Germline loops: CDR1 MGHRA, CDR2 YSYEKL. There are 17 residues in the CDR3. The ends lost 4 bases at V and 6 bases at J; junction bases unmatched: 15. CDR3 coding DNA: TGCGCCAGCAGCCCCCCGAATACCGGGACAGGGGTAGGCGAGCAGTACTTC. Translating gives CASSPPNTGTGVGEQYF.

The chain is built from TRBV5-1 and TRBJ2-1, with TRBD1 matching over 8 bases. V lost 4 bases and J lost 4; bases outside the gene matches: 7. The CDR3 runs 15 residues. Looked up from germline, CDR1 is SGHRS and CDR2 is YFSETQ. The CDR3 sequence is CASSTGTGRYNEQFF. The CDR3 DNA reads TGCGCCAGCAGCACCGGGACAGGCCGGTACAATGAGCAGTTCTTC. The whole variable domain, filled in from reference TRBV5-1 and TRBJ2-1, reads KAGVTQTPRYLIKTRGQQVTLSCSPISGHRSVSWYQQTPGQGLQFLFEYFSETQRNKGNFPGRFSGRQFSNSRSEMNVSTLELGDSALYLCASSTGTGRYNEQFFGPGTRLTVL.

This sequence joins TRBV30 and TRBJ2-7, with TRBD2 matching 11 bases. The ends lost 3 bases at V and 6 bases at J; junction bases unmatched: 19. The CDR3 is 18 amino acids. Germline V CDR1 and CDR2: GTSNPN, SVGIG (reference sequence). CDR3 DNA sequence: TGTGCCTGGAGGTTGAGAGGGCTAGCGGGGGGATCCCCCCGCGAGCAGTACTTC. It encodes CAWRLRGLAGGSPREQYF.

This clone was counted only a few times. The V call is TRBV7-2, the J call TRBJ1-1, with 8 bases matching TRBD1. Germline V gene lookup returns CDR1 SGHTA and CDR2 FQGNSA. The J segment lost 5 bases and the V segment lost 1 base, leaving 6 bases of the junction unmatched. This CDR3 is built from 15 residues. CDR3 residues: CASSLEQGGWTEAFF. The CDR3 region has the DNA TGTGCCAGCAGCTTAGAACAGGGGGGCTGGACTGAAGCTTTCTTT.

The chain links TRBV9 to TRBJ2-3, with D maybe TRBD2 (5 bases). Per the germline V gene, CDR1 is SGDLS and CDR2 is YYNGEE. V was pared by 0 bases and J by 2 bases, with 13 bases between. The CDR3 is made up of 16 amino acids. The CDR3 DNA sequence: TGTGCCAGCAGCGTAGGTCAGCGGAGCCCCACAGATACGCAGTATTTT. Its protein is CASSVGQRSPTDTQYF. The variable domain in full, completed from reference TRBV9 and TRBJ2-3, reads DSGVTQTPKHLITATGQRVTLRCSPRSGDLSVYWYQQSLDQGLQFLIQYYNGEERAKGNILERFSAQQFPDLHSELNLSSLELGDSALYFCASSVGQRSPTDTQYFGPGTRLTVL.

Here the CDR3 reads CASSLRGTVEQYF. The CDR3 coding sequence is TGTGCCAGCAGCTTGCGGGGAACGGTGGAGCAGTACTTC. J is TRBJ2-7 and V is TRBV5-5, with D perhaps matching TRBD2 (5 bases). V was trimmed by 1 base and J by 7 bases, leaving 12 bases between them. The CDR3 loop spans 13 amino acids. Germline values: CDR1 SGHKS, CDR2 YYEKEE (reference sequence).

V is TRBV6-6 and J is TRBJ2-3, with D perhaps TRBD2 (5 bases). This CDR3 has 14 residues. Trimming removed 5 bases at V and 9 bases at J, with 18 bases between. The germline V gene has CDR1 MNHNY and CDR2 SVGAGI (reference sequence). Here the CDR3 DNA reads TGTGCCAGCAGTCTCCCACGTAGGACTTTGACGCAGTATTTT. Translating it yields CASSLPRRTLTQYF.

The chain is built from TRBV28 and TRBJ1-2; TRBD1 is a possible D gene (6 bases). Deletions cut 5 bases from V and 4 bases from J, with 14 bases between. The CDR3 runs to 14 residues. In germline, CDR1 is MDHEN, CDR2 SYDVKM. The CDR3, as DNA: TGTGCCAGCAGTCGAGCCGGGACAAGCTATGGCTACACCTTC. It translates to CASSRAGTSYGYTF.

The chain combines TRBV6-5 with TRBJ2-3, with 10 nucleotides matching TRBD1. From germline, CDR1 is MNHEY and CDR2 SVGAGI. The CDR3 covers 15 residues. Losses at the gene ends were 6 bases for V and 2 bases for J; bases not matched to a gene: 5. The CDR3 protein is CASRVTGGNTDTQYF. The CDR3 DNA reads TGTGCCAGCAGAGTGACAGGGGGCAACACAGATACGCAGTATTTT.

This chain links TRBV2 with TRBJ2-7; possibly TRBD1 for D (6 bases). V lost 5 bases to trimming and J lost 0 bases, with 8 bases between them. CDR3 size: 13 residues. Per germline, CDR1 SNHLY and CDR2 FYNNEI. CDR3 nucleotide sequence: TGTGCCAGCAGTCAGGGGCACTCCTACGAGCAGTACTTC. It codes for CASSQGHSYEQYF.

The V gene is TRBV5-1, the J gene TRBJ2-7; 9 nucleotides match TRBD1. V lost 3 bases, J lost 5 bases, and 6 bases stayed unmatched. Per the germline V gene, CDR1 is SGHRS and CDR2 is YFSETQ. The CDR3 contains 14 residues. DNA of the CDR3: TGCGCCAGCAGCTCGGGACAGGGAAATCACGAGCAGTACTTC. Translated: CASSSGQGNHEQYF. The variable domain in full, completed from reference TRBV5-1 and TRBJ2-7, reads KAGVTQTPRYLIKTRGQQVTLSCSPISGHRSVSWYQQTPGQGLQFLFEYFSETQRNKGNFPGRFSGRQFSNSRSEMNVSTLELGDSALYLCASSSGQGNHEQYFGPGTRLTVT.

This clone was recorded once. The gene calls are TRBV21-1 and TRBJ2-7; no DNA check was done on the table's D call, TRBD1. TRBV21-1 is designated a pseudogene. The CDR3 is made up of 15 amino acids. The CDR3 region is CANSAGQGVSYEQYF. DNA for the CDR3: TGTGCCAACTCGGCGGGACAGGGGGTCTCCTACGAGCAGTACTTC.

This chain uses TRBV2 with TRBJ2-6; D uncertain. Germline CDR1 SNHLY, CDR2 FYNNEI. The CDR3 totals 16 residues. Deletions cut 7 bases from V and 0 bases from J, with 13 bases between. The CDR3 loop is CASNMARPSGANVLTF. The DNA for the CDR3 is TGTGCCAGCAATATGGCGCGGCCCTCTGGGGCCAACGTCCTGACTTTC.

CDR3 coding DNA: TGTGCCAGCAGCTTAGTGGCCAGGTCGGCTTTCTTT. Protein sequence: CASSLVARSAFF. V gene TRBV11-1 combines with J gene TRBJ1-1; D unresolved. The length of the CDR3 is 12 residues. V was clipped by 1 base and J by 11 bases, with 11 bases between them. Germline V gives CDR1 SGHAT, CDR2 FQDESV (reference sequence).

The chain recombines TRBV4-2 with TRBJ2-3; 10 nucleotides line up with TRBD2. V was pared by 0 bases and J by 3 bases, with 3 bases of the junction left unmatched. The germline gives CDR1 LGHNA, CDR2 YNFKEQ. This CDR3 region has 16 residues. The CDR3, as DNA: TGTGCCAGCAGCCAAGAGAGCGGGGGGGCAACAGATACGCAGTATTTT. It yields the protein CASSQESGGATDTQYF.

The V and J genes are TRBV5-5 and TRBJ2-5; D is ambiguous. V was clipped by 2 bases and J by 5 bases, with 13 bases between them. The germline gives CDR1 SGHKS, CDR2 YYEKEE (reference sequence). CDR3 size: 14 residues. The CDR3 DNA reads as TGTGCCAGCAGCTTAATTATAGCTAGTGAGACCCAGTACTTC. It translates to CASSLIIASETQYF.

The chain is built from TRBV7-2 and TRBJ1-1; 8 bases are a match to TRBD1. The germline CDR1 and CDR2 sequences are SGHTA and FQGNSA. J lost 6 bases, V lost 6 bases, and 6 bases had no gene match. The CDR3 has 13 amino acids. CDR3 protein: CASSHRGFAEAFF. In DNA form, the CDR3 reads TGTGCCAGCAGTCACAGGGGGTTCGCTGAAGCTTTCTTT.

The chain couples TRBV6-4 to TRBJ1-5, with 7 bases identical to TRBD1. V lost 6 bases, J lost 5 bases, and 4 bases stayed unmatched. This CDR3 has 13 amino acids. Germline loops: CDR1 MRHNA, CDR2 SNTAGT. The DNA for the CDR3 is TGTGCCAGCAGCTTCAGGGGGGATCAGCCCCAGCATTTT. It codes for CASSFRGDQPQHF.